This T cell receptor beta chain is from a study of shared clonotypes between healthy human individuals. Deep level was the assay's run setting. Sorted-subset replicate PCRs used roughly 210 ng of genomic DNA. This amount corresponded to tens of thousands of T cell genomes. The data were produced by immunoSEQ multiplex PCR, yet TCRdb's version contains in-frame clones alone and is incomplete. The sample lists millions of clones; roughly 91% were seen once. Naive CD8 cells comprised CD45RO-negative, CCR7-positively selected cells, excluding terminally differentiated effector memory CD45RA+ cells. Regarding the study as a whole: Generation of non-shared clonotypes was less probable than generation of clonotypes shared by all four donors.

This clone was recorded a few times. Its matching antigen is unknown. The TCR originated in a man younger than 35 in good health. Some clones in this sample may be carry-over from other donors' samples. The specimen was naive CD8+ T cells from PBMCs.

The CDR3 here is CWRDETEAFF. The CDR3 DNA reads as TGTTGGAGGGACGAGACTGAAGCTTTCTTT. This rearrangement joins TRBV14 to TRBJ1-1, with TRBD1 as a possible D gene (5 bases). The length of the CDR3 is 10 residues. Germline V gene lookup returns CDR1 SGHDN and CDR2 FVKESK.